Listed here are 27 T cell receptor beta chains from one sample, sequenced in a study of blood T cells in healthy people across ages. A second roughly 6 to 11 cycle PCR used barcoded and J-beta primers. In TCRdb, the 5' RACE reads were re-called with MiXCR into one record per CDR3 protein. The sample lists about 800,000 distinct CDR3 sequences, roughly 60% occurring once. Material: blood. Every receptor here comes from a man aged 25-40 years in good health.

This clonotype occurred a few times. The chain recombines TRBV6-5 with TRBJ2-5; D possibly corresponds to TRBD2 (5 bases). CDR1 is MNHEY, CDR2 SVGAGI, per germline. V gave up 5 bases and J gave up 5 bases, with 15 bases separating them. The CDR3 length is 14 residues. In nucleotides, the CDR3 is TGTGCCAGCAGTAGTCTTCGGGGAACGGAGACCCAGTACTTC. It specifies CASSSLRGTETQYF.

The chain recombines TRBV12-3 or TRBV12-4 with TRBJ2-5; 11 bases agree with TRBD2. The CDR3 extends over 14 amino acids. J gave up 11 bases and V 6 bases, and 11 bases lay outside the gene matches. In DNA form, the CDR3 reads TGTGCCAGCAGCTTAATAGCGGGAGGGTCTGAGCAGTACTTC. It specifies CASSLIAGGSEQYF.

The rearrangement joins TRBV29-1 to TRBJ2-1; a possible D gene is TRBD2 (5 bases). The CDR3 loop spans 15 amino acids. V was clipped by 8 bases and J by 2 bases, with 19 bases between them. The germline gives CDR1 SQVTM, CDR2 ANQGSEA. The DNA for the CDR3 is TGCAGCCCGTACTATCGGGGAGTTGCCTACAATGAGCAGTTCTTC. Translation: CSPYYRGVAYNEQFF.

The gene calls are TRBV11-2 and TRBJ2-1; D is ambiguous. Germline-derived CDR1 and CDR2 are SGHAT and FQNNGV. The CDR3 spans 12 residues. Trimming shortened V by 3 bases and J by 8 bases, and 8 bases separated the two germline ends. CDR3 protein: CASSLIDYEQFF. DNA for the CDR3: TGTGCCAGCAGCTTGATAGATTATGAGCAGTTCTTC.

The chain uses TRBV11-2 and TRBJ2-3; 7 bases line up with TRBD2. Germline assignment: CDR1 SGHAT and CDR2 FQNNGV. The CDR3 is made up of 19 amino acids. Trimming at V came to 2 bases and at J to 4 bases, leaving 18 bases not matched to a gene. CDR3: CASSLFGRLQRGGADTQYF. DNA of the CDR3: TGTGCCAGCAGCTTATTTGGGCGCTTGCAGCGGGGTGGTGCAGATACGCAGTATTTT.

This clonotype has more than one count but fewer than ten. This chain joins TRBV13 and TRBJ2-7, with TRBD1 matching over 9 bases. V gave up 4 bases and J gave up 7 bases; unmatched junction bases: 11. Germline CDR1 PRHDT, CDR2 FYEKMQ (reference sequence). CDR3 size: 15 residues. The CDR3 loop is CASSSSYRGLAEQYF. In DNA form, the CDR3 reads TGTGCCAGCAGCTCATCCTACAGGGGGCTAGCTGAGCAGTACTTC.

The sample holds many counts of this clonotype. This chain connects TRBV5-1 to TRBJ2-2; tentative D call: TRBD1 (6 bases). Germline V gene data show CDR1 as SGHRS and CDR2 as YFSETQ. The V end was cut by 4 bases, the J end by 9 bases, with 16 bases between. This CDR3 comprises 14 residues. The CDR3 reads CASSTTNQGRELFF. In DNA form, the CDR3 reads TGCGCCAGCAGCACCACTAACCAGGGGAGGGAGCTGTTTTTT.

The chain combines TRBV4-2 with TRBJ2-7, with D perhaps TRBD2 (6 bases). In germline, CDR1 is LGHNA, CDR2 YNFKEQ. Trimming cost V 4 bases and J 2 bases, with 12 bases left between them. This CDR3 has 14 amino acids. The CDR3, as DNA: TGTGCCAGCAGCCCGAGCGGGCCCACCTACGAGCAGTACTTC. Protein: CASSPSGPTYEQYF.

This clonotype was counted a single time. The V call is TRBV12-3 or TRBV12-4, the J call TRBJ2-1; D gene ambiguous. V was shortened by 3 bases and J by 7 bases, with 13 bases between the two germline ends. The CDR3 is 14 amino acids. The CDR3, as DNA: TGTGCCAGCAGTTTCGCTCGGGCCGAGAATGAGCAGTTCTTC. Residues: CASSFARAENEQFF.

The V and J genes are TRBV28 and TRBJ2-7; 8 bases match TRBD2. Germline V gene data show CDR1 as MDHEN and CDR2 as SYDVKM. V lost 4 bases to trimming and J lost 6 bases; unmatched junction nucleotides: 14. The CDR3 loop spans 16 amino acids. The CDR3 sequence: CASSSGGGSGDCEQYF. Written as DNA, the CDR3 is TGTGCCAGCAGTTCCGGGGGAGGTAGCGGGGACTGCGAGCAGTACTTC.

V gene TRBV3-1 combines with J gene TRBJ2-1; the D gene is possibly TRBD1 (8 bases). The germline V gene encodes CDR1 LGHDT and CDR2 YNNKEL (reference sequence). With 4 bases removed from V and 6 bases from J, the gap between germline ends came to 22 bases. The CDR3 has 17 amino acids. The CDR3 loop reads CASSRNPNRGGFNEQFF. DNA for the CDR3: TGTGCCAGCAGCCGAAACCCGAACAGGGGGGGTTTCAATGAGCAGTTCTTC.

The V and J genes are TRBV9 and TRBJ2-1, with D possibly matching TRBD2 (6 bases). The CDR3 is made up of 14 amino acids. The V and J ends lost 3 bases and 7 bases respectively, with 14 bases between them. Germline CDR1 and CDR2: SGDLS and YYNGEE. The CDR3 sequence: CASSGGLRGNEQFF. CDR3 nucleotides: TGTGCCAGCAGCGGGGGACTCCGGGGGAATGAGCAGTTCTTC.

The rearrangement joins TRBV18 to TRBJ2-3; D unresolved. This CDR3 has 14 amino acids. Trimming took off 3 bases at V and 6 bases at J, with 13 bases between the two ends. The germline V gene encodes CDR1 KGHSH and CDR2 LQKENI. This CDR3 reads CASSPGSGSDTQYF. The CDR3 DNA follows: TGTGCCAGCTCACCGGGGTCCGGGTCGGATACGCAGTATTTT.

The chain links TRBV7-2 to TRBJ2-3, with D perhaps matching TRBD2 (6 bases). From germline, CDR1 is SGHTA and CDR2 FQGNSA. V lost 2 bases to trimming and J lost 6 bases, with 12 bases between them. This CDR3 has 14 residues. The CDR3 DNA follows: TGTGCCAGCAGCTTAACGACTAGAAGGGATACGCAGTATTTT. Its translation is CASSLTTRRDTQYF. Complete variable domain (other parts from reference TRBV7-2 and TRBJ2-3): GAGVSQSPSNKVTEKGKDVELRCDPISGHTALYWYRQSLGQGLEFLIYFQGNSAPDKSGLPSDRFSAERTGGSVSTLTIQRTQQEDSAVYLCASSLTTRRDTQYFGPGTRLTVL.

The rearrangement links TRBV20-1 to TRBJ2-2; tentatively, D is TRBD2 (5 bases). CDR1 is DFQATT and CDR2 is SNEGSKA in the germline V gene (reference sequence). The CDR3 totals 14 residues. The V and J ends lost 5 bases and 3 bases respectively, with 13 bases between them. DNA for the CDR3: TGCAGTGCTCCTACTAGGAAGCACACCGGGGAGCTGTTTTTT. Its protein product is CSAPTRKHTGELFF.

This clonotype was seen repeatedly, ten times or more. The V and J genes are TRBV13 and TRBJ1-2; 9 bases align to TRBD1. V lost 1 base and J lost 3; bases outside the gene matches: 9. The CDR3 length is 17 residues. Germline V gene lookup returns CDR1 PRHDT and CDR2 FYEKMQ (reference sequence). The CDR3: CASSLVGQGGDDYGYTF. The CDR3 DNA follows: TGTGCCAGCAGCTTAGTGGGACAGGGAGGCGATGACTATGGCTACACCTTC. Drawing the rest from reference TRBV13 and TRBJ1-2, the complete variable domain is AAGVIQSPRHLIKEKRETATLKCYPIPRHDTVYWYQQGPGQDPQFLISFYEKMQSDKGSIPDRFSAQQFSDYHSELNMSSLELGDSALYFCASSLVGQGGDDYGYTFGSGTRLTVV.

This clonotype was counted a single time. The chain couples TRBV5-1 to TRBJ1-2; 10 nucleotides align to TRBD1. The J segment lost 3 bases and the V segment lost 4 bases, leaving 9 bases of the junction unmatched. Looked up from germline, CDR1 is SGHRS and CDR2 is YFSETQ. The CDR3 is 16 residues long. As DNA, the CDR3 is TGCGCCAGCAGCAAGGGACAGGGGAGCGCGTACTATGGCTACACCTTC. It translates to CASSKGQGSAYYGYTF. Looking up the rest from reference TRBV5-1 and TRBJ1-2 gives the full variable domain: KAGVTQTPRYLIKTRGQQVTLSCSPISGHRSVSWYQQTPGQGLQFLFEYFSETQRNKGNFPGRFSGRQFSNSRSEMNVSTLELGDSALYLCASSKGQGSAYYGYTFGSGTRLTVV.

The V gene is TRBV12-3 or TRBV12-4, the J gene TRBJ1-1; D is undetermined. This CDR3 is built from 14 residues. Trimming stripped 1 base from V and 3 bases from J, with 9 bases between. The CDR3 nucleotides read TGTGCCAGCAGTTTAGGTGAGGAGGACACTGAAGCTTTCTTT. Amino acid sequence: CASSLGEEDTEAFF.

The chain joins TRBV20-1 to TRBJ2-1; D might be TRBD2 (5 bases). V dropped 4 bases and J dropped 1 base, with 14 bases sitting between them. CDR3 size: 15 residues. CDR1 and CDR2 from the germline V gene are DFQATT and SNEGSKA (reference sequence). This CDR3 is CSAIMAPGSYNEQFF. CDR3 in DNA: TGCAGTGCTATTATGGCTCCGGGGTCCTACAATGAGCAGTTCTTC.

This chain connects TRBV7-2 to TRBJ1-2; TRBD1 matches at 7 bases. This CDR3 region has 14 residues. V shed 7 bases, J shed 2 bases, and the junction held 7 bases outside the gene matches. CDR1 is SGHTA, CDR2 FQGNSA, per germline. CDR3 in amino acids: CASTTQGGNYGYTF. The CDR3 DNA is TGTGCCAGCACTACTCAGGGGGGAAACTATGGCTACACCTTC.

In its sample, this clonotype was seen once. The chain links TRBV20-1 to TRBJ2-7, with TRBD2 identical over 8 bases. J gave up 7 bases and V 1 base, and 15 bases lay outside the gene matches. CDR3 length: 16 amino acids. Per germline, CDR1 DFQATT and CDR2 SNEGSKA (reference sequence). CDR3 DNA sequence: TGCAGTGCTAGAGGAGGGGTAGCGGGGAGCCCCCATGAGCAGTACTTC. This sequence encodes CSARGGVAGSPHEQYF.

The V call is TRBV20-1, the J call TRBJ2-3; D gene unclear. Germline lookup yields CDR1 DFQATT and CDR2 SNEGSKA (reference sequence). The length of the CDR3 is 13 residues. CDR3 sequence (DNA): TGCTCATCGGGCCCCAGTCAGGTGGATACGCAGTATTTT. This codes for CSSGPSQVDTQYF.

The chain recombines TRBV28 with TRBJ2-1; TRBD2 is a possible D gene (5 bases). Trimming removed 6 bases at V and 9 bases at J, with 18 bases between. This CDR3 has 14 residues. Germline lookup yields CDR1 MDHEN and CDR2 SYDVKM. The CDR3 coding sequence is TGTGCCAGCAGAAGAGCGGAGAAGATCGGTGAGCAGTTCTTC. The encoded protein is CASRRAEKIGEQFF.

The rearrangement links TRBV3-1 to TRBJ2-7; D gene unclear. V lost 1 base to trimming and J lost 5 bases, with 6 bases between them. Germline V lookup: CDR1 LGHDT, CDR2 YNNKEL (reference sequence). The CDR3 runs to 12 residues. The CDR3: CASSQVADEQYF. In DNA, the CDR3 is TGTGCCAGCAGCCAAGTAGCAGACGAGCAGTACTTC.

This clonotype was seen a few times. The chain is built from TRBV20-1 and TRBJ2-5, with 7 bases identical to TRBD2. V shed 0 bases, J shed 2 bases, and the junction held 6 bases outside the gene matches. The CDR3 consists of 15 residues. Germline CDR1 is DFQATT and CDR2 is SNEGSKA (reference sequence). This CDR3 reads CSAREPSGGQETQYF. CDR3 nucleotides: TGCAGTGCTAGAGAGCCTAGCGGAGGACAAGAGACCCAGTACTTC.

The V and J genes are TRBV18 and TRBJ1-2, with D maybe TRBD1 (5 bases). V gave up 3 bases and J gave up 7 bases, with 9 bases separating them. The germline gives CDR1 KGHSH, CDR2 LQKENI. The CDR3 covers 12 residues. CDR3 sequence (DNA): TGTGCCAGCTCACCGGGACGTCGTGGCTACACCTTC. Translation gives CASSPGRRGYTF.

This sequence joins TRBV4-2 and TRBJ2-5; the D gene could be TRBD1 or TRBD2 (5 bases each). Germline CDR1 LGHNA, CDR2 YNFKEQ. This CDR3 has 11 residues. V was trimmed by 1 base and J by 9 bases, leaving 6 bases between them. DNA for the CDR3: TGTGCCAGCAGCCAAGGGGGACCCCAGTACTTC. Translation: CASSQGGPQYF.